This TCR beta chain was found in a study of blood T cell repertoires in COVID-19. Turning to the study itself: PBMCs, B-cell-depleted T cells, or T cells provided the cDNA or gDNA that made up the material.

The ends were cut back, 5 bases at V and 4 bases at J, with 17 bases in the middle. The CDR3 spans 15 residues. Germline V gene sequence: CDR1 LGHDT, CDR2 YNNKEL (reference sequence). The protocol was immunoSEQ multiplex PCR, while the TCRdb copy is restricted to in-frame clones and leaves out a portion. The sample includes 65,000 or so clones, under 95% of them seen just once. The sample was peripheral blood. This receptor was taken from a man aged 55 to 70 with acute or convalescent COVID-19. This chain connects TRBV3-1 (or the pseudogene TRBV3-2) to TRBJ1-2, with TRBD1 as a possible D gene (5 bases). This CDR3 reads CASSFSGGAGYGYTF. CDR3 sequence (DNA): TGTGCCAGCAGCTTCTCAGGCGGGGCGGGCTATGGCTACACCTTC.